This T cell receptor (beta chain) was observed in a study of siplizumab effects on memory and regulatory T cells (dated by TCRdb to between 2018 and 2021). Some background on the complete study: The study looked at the effect of siplizumab, an anti-CD2 antibody, on alloreactive T-cell subsets in allogeneic mixed lymphocyte reactions made from human PBMCs.

About this clone: Its antigen remains unidentified. It has no much larger one-base neighbor in the sample; base qualities were not kept.

The junction shows trimming of 2 bases on V and 4 bases on J, plus 14 bases between the germline ends. As encoded in the germline V gene, CDR1 is SGHRS while CDR2 is YFSETQ. Inclusive of the bounding cysteine and phenylalanine, the CDR3 is 15 residues long. The CDR3 DNA has 45 bases and is translated from base 1. The full study reports these points: Greater diversity appeared to be present in unstimulated naive T cells than in memory T cells, and a substantial contribution to the alloresponse seemed to be made by naive cells. A naive or memory phenotype could not be assigned to roughly 75-97% of proliferating CD4+ or CD8+ clones. Because sequences below about 10^-5 frequency were poorly captured, only a minor fraction of alloreactive clones could be mapped to unstimulated subsets. The suppressive function of proliferating Tregs from siplizumab cultures was not functionally confirmed. In reactions with siplizumab, an average of roughly 70% of mappable alloreactive CD4+ clones were Treg-derived, compared with roughly 27% in control reactions. The cumulative frequency of alloreactive sequences that could be traced back to unstimulated CD4+ memory T cells was significantly reduced by siplizumab.

TCRbeta CDR3 sequencing was performed on sorted unstimulated T cells and on proliferating T cells recovered from mixed lymphocyte reactions. Fresh whole blood from under 13 HLA-typed healthy donors was used as the source from which PBMCs were isolated. To map where alloreactive clones came from, unstimulated CD4+ regulatory T cells were FACS-sorted. The method was the immunoSEQ multiplex PCR assay. Roughly 10^5 TCR templates per sample were assayed on the deep sequencing platform. Genomic DNA extracted from sorted T cells was used for TCRbeta CDR3 sequencing. Concerning the study's data processing: The R programming language was used for clonal analysis of the TCRbeta CDR3 data. Unstimulated samples were compared with post-reaction CFSE-low samples to define alloreactive CD4+ and CD8+ clones. Alloreactive CD4+ clones were assigned to regulatory or non-regulatory origin by matching sequences to sorted unstimulated Treg and non-Treg repertoires. TCRdb's version of the immuneACCESS table is confined to in-frame rearrangements and falls short of the full clone set. An unresolved V gene accounts for under half of the shortfall where checked; the remainder is of unknown origin. D and trimming were read from the DNA, whereas the V and J calls and clone size are those reported in that table. This sample comprises around 99,000 clones, roughly nine tenths of them detected only once. Of the sample, more than 0.65% is held by the ten largest clones.

The clonotype comes from a human donor in good health. The sequenced material came from Tregs sorted from blood. The receptor chain draws on TRBV5-1 and TRBJ2-3, and possibly TRBD1, on 5 matching bases. The CDR3 amino acid sequence is: CASSFRAGRPDTQYF. In nucleotides, the sequence is TGCGCCAGCAGCTTTAGGGCAGGGCGGCCAGATACGCAGTATTTT.